The 10 T cell receptor beta chains in this list originate from one sample, sequenced in a study of cytomegalovirus exposure and HLA in healthy donors. Sequencing used immunoSEQ multiplex PCR; TCRdb keeps in-frame clones, though not all of them. The repertoire includes 330,000 or so clones, roughly 89% of them detected once, and around 0.84% sits in the top ten. Sequenced material: PBMCs. The receptor set was obtained from a woman aged 18-29 years in good health and CMV-seronegative.

The chain recombines TRBV6-1 with TRBJ2-3, with a weak D call TRBD1 (6 bases). The length of the CDR3 is 13 residues. Germline values: CDR1 MNHNS, CDR2 SASEGT. The V gene lost 4 bases and the J gene lost 14 bases, with 19 bases spanning the gap. The CDR3 DNA is TGTGCCAGCAGTGGATCGGGACACGGGGCGCGGTATTTT. Translating it yields CASSGSGHGARYF.

The chain uses TRBV5-1 and TRBJ2-2; 12 bases fit TRBD2. The V gene end was trimmed by 5 bases and the J gene end by 1 base; junction bases not matched to a gene: 3. The V gene's germline CDR1 is SGHRS and CDR2 YFSETQ. The CDR3 has 16 residues. The CDR3 coding sequence is TGCGCCAGCAGGACTAGCGGGAGTCTGAACACCGGGGAGCTGTTTTTT. Protein sequence: CASRTSGSLNTGELFF.

The chain links TRBV5-6 to TRBJ2-6; TRBD2 is a possible D gene (5 bases). Germline CDR1 SGHDT, CDR2 YYEEEE. The CDR3 contains 17 residues. The V gene lost 2 bases and the J gene lost 0 bases, with 12 bases spanning the gap. The CDR3 DNA is TGTGCCAGCAGCTTTGGCCGGGGAAACTCTGGGGCCAACGTCCTGACTTTC. Its translation: CASSFGRGNSGANVLTF.

The chain recombines TRBV5-7 with TRBJ2-7; D possibly corresponds to TRBD1 (5 bases). TRBV5-7 is an ORF; its function is uncertain. V lost 4 bases and J 3 bases, leaving 17 bases between the germline ends. This CDR3 is 15 amino acids long. The CDR3, as DNA: TGTGCCAGCAGCCACGTAGGGAAGGGGCGCTACGAGCAGTACTTC. Its protein is CASSHVGKGRYEQYF.

The rearrangement links TRBV29-1 to TRBJ2-3; D possibly corresponds to TRBD2 (5 bases). The V end was cut by 5 bases, the J end by 0 bases, with 12 bases between. In germline, CDR1 is SQVTM, CDR2 ANQGSEA. This CDR3 contains 14 residues. CDR3 DNA sequence: TGCAGCGTTCCCTTGAGCGGTAGCACAGATACGCAGTATTTT. Translating it yields CSVPLSGSTDTQYF.

Comments on this clone: One junction end does not reproduce the germline sequence, and a read error may be involved. This sample also contains other DNA sequences that code for the same CDR3. The CDR3 protein is CSALAGLSYEQYF. The CDR3, as DNA: TGCAGCGCCCTAGCGGGTCTCTCCTACGAGCAGTATTTC. This chain connects TRBV29-1 to TRBJ2-7, with TRBD2 identical over 8 bases. CDR3 length: 13 amino acids. Germline values: CDR1 SQVTM, CDR2 ANQGSEA.

The V call is TRBV29-1, the J call TRBJ2-7; no clear D gene. This CDR3 contains 10 residues. Germline values: CDR1 SQVTM, CDR2 ANQGSEA. V was shortened by 7 bases and J by 3 bases, with 7 bases between the two germline ends. The CDR3 DNA sequence: TGCAGCGCCCTTCTCTACGAGCAGTACTTC. Translated, it gives CSALLYEQYF.

This chain joins TRBV4-3 and TRBJ2-1; 7 bases map to TRBD2. Losses at the gene ends were 0 bases for V and 7 bases for J; bases not matched to a gene: 6. Germline loops: CDR1 LGHNA, CDR2 YSLEER. The CDR3 loop spans 15 amino acids. The CDR3 DNA reads as TGCGCCAGCAGCCAAGAAGGCGAGGGAGGGAATGAGCAGTTCTTC. It yields the protein CASSQEGEGGNEQFF.

In its sample, this clone was seen once. The chain combines TRBV6-5 with TRBJ1-5, with TRBD1 as a possible D gene (6 bases). V was trimmed by 5 bases and J by 2 bases, leaving 13 bases between them. CDR3 size: 15 residues. CDR1 and CDR2 (germline): MNHEY, SVGAGI. The CDR3 sequence is CASSKGGFGNQPQHF. The DNA of the CDR3 is TGTGCCAGCAGTAAGGGGGGGTTCGGCAATCAGCCCCAGCATTTT.

This rearrangement joins TRBV7-6 to TRBJ2-7; 13 bases agree with TRBD2. The ends lost 4 bases at V and 7 bases at J; junction bases unmatched: 7. Germline V gives CDR1 SGHVS, CDR2 FNYEAQ. The CDR3 sequence is 15 residues long. CDR3 in DNA: TGTGCCAGCAGCTCCACACTAGCGGGAGGGGGGGAGCAGTACTTC. Translation: CASSSTLAGGGEQYF.